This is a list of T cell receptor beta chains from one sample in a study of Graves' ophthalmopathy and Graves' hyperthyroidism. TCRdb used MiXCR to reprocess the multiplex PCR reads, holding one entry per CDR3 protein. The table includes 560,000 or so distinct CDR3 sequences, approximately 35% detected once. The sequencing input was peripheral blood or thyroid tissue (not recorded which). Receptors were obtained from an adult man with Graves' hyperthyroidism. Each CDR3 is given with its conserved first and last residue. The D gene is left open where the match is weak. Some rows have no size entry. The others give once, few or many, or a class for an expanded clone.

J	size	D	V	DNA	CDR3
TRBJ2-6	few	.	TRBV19	TGTGCCAGTAGTAGCGGGCAGCCTGGGGCCAACGTCCTGACTTTC	CASSSGQPGANVLTF
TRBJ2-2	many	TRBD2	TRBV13	TGTGCCAGCAGCTCAGCCGGGACTAGCTATACCGGGGAGCTGTTTTTT	CASSSAGTSYTGELFF
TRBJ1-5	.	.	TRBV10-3	TGTGCCATCAGGAGTGGGGGTAGCAATCAGCCCCAGCATTTT	CAIRSGGSNQPQHF
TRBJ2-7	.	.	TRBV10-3	TGTGCCATCAGTGAGCCACACACCAGGGAGGACGAGCAGTACTTC	CAISEPHTREDEQYF
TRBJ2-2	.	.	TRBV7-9	TGTGCCAGCAGCTTATTTCGGAGCGGCGGGGAGCTGTTTTTT	CASSLFRSGGELFF
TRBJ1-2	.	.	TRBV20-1	TGCAGTGCTCGCGGGGACTATAACTATGGCTACACCTTC	CSARGDYNYGYTF
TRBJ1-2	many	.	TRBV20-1	TGCAGTGCTAGATTGGGGACGGCTAACTATGGCTACACCTTC	CSARLGTANYGYTF
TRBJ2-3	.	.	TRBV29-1	TGCAGCGTTGAGATTATGGGAAAATCTAGCACAGATACGCAGTATTTT	CSVEIMGKSSTDTQYF
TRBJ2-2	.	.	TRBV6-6	TGTGCCAGCAGTTTTGGGGACACATCCACCGGGGAGCTGTTTTTT	CASSFGDTSTGELFF
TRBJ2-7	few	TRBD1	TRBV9	TGTGCCAGCAGCGTAGCGACAGGGCGCCCCTACGAGCAGTACTTC	CASSVATGRPYEQYF
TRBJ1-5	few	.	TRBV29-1	TGCAGCGTAGGGGACATCAGCAATCAGCCCCAGCATTTT	CSVGDISNQPQHF
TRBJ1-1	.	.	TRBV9	TGTGCCAGCAGCGTAGTGGGGTCTAGCGGATACAATGAGCAGTTCTTT	CASSVVGSSGYNEQFF
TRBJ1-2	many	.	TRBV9	TGTGCCAGCAGCGTAGCTGGGGGGGGCTACACCTTC	CASSVAGGGYTF
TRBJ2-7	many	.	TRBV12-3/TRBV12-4	TGTGCCAGCACCGACACAATGGGGAGATCCTACGAGCAGTACTTC	CASTDTMGRSYEQYF
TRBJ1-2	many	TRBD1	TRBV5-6	TGTGCCAGCAGCTCGGCCGGGACAGGGAGATATGGCTACACCTTC	CASSSAGTGRYGYTF
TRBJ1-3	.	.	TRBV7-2	TGTGCCAGCAGCTTAGGCGTAGCGGGGACCATATATTTT	CASSLGVAGTIYF
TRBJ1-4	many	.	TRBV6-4	TGTGCCAGCAGTCTCGAACAGGCTTATGAAAAACTGTTTTTT	CASSLEQAYEKLFF
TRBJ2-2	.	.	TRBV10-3	TGTGCCGGCAGTTCCACGGGGAACGCGAACACCGGGGAGCTGTTTTTT	CAGSSTGNANTGELFF
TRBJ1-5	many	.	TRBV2	TGTGCCAGCAGTGAAAGGATGGGGAATCAGCCCCAGCATTTT	CASSERMGNQPQHF
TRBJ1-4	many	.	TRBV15	TGTGCCACCAGCTCAACAGGGAGTAGTAATGAAAAACTGTTTTTT	CATSSTGSSNEKLFF
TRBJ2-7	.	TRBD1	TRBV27	TGTGCCAGCAGTCCGCTTCAGGGGGCCTTCCCTACCTACGAGCAGTACTTC	CASSPLQGAFPTYEQYF
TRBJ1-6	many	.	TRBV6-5	TGTGCCAGCAGTTACGCAGTGGGGACACGGGTCCTGGCCCTCCACTTT	CASSYAVGTRVLALHF
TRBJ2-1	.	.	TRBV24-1	TGTGCCACCAGTGACCGGGCTGCCTACAATGAGCAGTTCTTC	CATSDRAAYNEQFF
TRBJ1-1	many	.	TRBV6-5	TGTGCCAGCAGTTACTCAAGCCCCCAGAACACTGAAGCTTTCTTT	CASSYSSPQNTEAFF
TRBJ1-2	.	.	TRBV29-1	TGCAGCGTTGACGGATTGGGGCAGGGACCCTATGGCTACACCTTC	CSVDGLGQGPYGYTF
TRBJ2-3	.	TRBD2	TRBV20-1	TGCAGTGCTTTAGCGGGGACCAACACAGATACGCAGTATTTT	CSALAGTNTDTQYF
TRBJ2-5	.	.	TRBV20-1	TGCAGCGCCCTGGCTCAGGGATTGCAAGAGACCCAGTACTTC	CSALAQGLQETQYF
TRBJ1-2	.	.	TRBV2	TGTGCCTGCAGTGCTCCCCCCAGAGGCTACCTAGAGGCTGGCTACACCTTC	CACSAPPRGYLEAGYTF